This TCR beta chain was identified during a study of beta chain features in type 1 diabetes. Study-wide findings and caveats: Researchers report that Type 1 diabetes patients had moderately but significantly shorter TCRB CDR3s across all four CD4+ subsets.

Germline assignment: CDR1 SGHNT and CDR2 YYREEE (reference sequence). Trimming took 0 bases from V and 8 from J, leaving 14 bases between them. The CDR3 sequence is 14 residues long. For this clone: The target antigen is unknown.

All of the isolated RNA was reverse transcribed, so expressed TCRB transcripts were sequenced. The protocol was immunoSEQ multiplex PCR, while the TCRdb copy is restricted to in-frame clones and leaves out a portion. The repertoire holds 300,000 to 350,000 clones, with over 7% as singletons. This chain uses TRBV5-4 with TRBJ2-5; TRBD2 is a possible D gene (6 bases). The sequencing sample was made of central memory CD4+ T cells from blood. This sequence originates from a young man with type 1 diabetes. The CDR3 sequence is CASSLAGEGGTQYF. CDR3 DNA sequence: TGTGCCAGCAGCTTGGCCGGCGAGGGAGGAACCCAGTACTTC.